The 9 T cell receptor beta chains below all came from one sample that was sequenced in a study of cytomegalovirus exposure and HLA in healthy donors. The PCR employed 60 Vbeta primers together with 13 Jbeta primers. Sequencing was performed with immunoSEQ multiplex PCR; in TCRdb, only in-frame clones are kept and a portion is missing. The sample has roughly 100,000 clones, about 74% seen once. What was sequenced was PBMCs. The source is a woman aged 45-65 years in good health and CMV-seropositive.

This clone was found a few times. CDR3 residues: CASSLARGLAGYEQFF. CDR3 nucleotides: TGCGCCAGCAGCTTGGCTCGGGGACTAGCGGGATATGAGCAGTTCTTC. The chain carries TRBV5-1 and TRBJ2-1; TRBD2 aligns across 13 bases. The germline CDR1 and CDR2 sequences are SGHRS and YFSETQ. This CDR3 spans 16 amino acids. V was pared by 0 bases and J by 8 bases, with 5 bases of the junction left unmatched.

The chain is built from TRBV5-4 and TRBJ2-7; maybe TRBD1 (5 bases). CDR1 is SGHNT, CDR2 YYREEE, per germline (reference sequence). CDR3 length: 14 residues. Trimming cost V 4 bases and J 2 bases, with 13 bases left between them. The chain's CDR3 is CASSPQVWAYEQYF. The CDR3 DNA follows: TGTGCCAGCAGCCCACAGGTTTGGGCCTACGAGCAGTACTTC.

The gene calls are TRBV9 and TRBJ2-5; possible D gene TRBD1, 6 bases. Germline CDR1 and CDR2: SGDLS and YYNGEE. Trimming took 3 bases from V and 4 from J, leaving 7 bases between them. This CDR3 is 12 amino acids long. The DNA of the CDR3 is TGTGCCAGCAGCGGGGACACAGAGACCCAGTACTTC. Protein product: CASSGDTETQYF. The entire variable domain, with the rest obtained from reference TRBV9 and TRBJ2-5, is as follows: DSGVTQTPKHLITATGQRVTLRCSPRSGDLSVYWYQQSLDQGLQFLIQYYNGEERAKGNILERFSAQQFPDLHSELNLSSLELGDSALYFCASSGDTETQYFGPGTRLLVL.

The V call is TRBV9, the J call TRBJ2-7; D perhaps matches TRBD1 (5 bases). Between the trimmed V and J ends, which lost 2 bases and 6 bases, there was a span of 12 bases. The CDR3 extends over 13 amino acids. Germline lookup yields CDR1 SGDLS and CDR2 YYNGEE. CDR3 sequence: CASSVNQGGEQYF. CDR3 nucleotide sequence: TGTGCCAGCAGCGTGAATCAGGGCGGCGAGCAGTACTTC.

This clone has a handful of counts. The V gene is TRBV7-2, the J gene TRBJ1-2; the D gene is possibly TRBD1 (6 bases). This CDR3 has 15 amino acids. Between the trimmed V and J ends, which lost 2 bases and 4 bases, there was a span of 14 bases. Germline values: CDR1 SGHTA, CDR2 FQGNSA. The CDR3 is CASSLSSGVGYGYTF. In nucleotides, the CDR3 is TGTGCCAGCAGCTTAAGTTCAGGGGTTGGCTATGGCTACACCTTC.

This clone occurred a few times. In nucleotides, the CDR3 is TGTGCCAGCTCACCCCAGGGACCCGGCGGGGGGTACGAGCAGTACTTC. Its translation: CASSPQGPGGGYEQYF. The chain carries TRBV18 and TRBJ2-7; 8 positions agree with TRBD2. The CDR3 consists of 16 residues. The germline gives CDR1 KGHSH, CDR2 LQKENI. The J segment lost 4 bases and the V segment lost 3 bases, leaving 11 bases of the junction unmatched. The full variable domain, its missing parts supplied by reference TRBV18 and TRBJ2-7, is NAGVMQNPRHLVRRRGQEARLRCSPMKGHSHVYWYRQLPEEGLKFMVYLQKENIIDESGMPKERFSAEFPKEGPSILRIQQVVRGDSAAYFCASSPQGPGGGYEQYFGPGTRLTVT.

There are a few counts of this clone. The chain links TRBV28 to TRBJ1-1; possibly TRBD1 for D (5 bases). Germline V CDR1 and CDR2: MDHEN, SYDVKM. Trimming removed 2 bases from V and 8 bases from J, with 9 bases in between. This CDR3 is 12 amino acids long. CDR3 region: CASSLLTAEAFF. In nucleotides, the CDR3 is TGTGCCAGCAGTTTACTGACAGCGGAAGCTTTCTTT.

The genes are TRBV28 and TRBJ2-7; 14 bases map to TRBD2. Trimming cost V 6 bases and J 5 bases; bases outside gene matches: 15. This CDR3 region has 18 residues. Per germline, CDR1 MDHEN and CDR2 SYDVKM. The CDR3 sequence is CASSQTSGRAFPSDEQYF. CDR3 bases: TGTGCCAGCAGCCAGACTAGCGGGAGGGCCTTTCCCTCGGACGAGCAGTACTTC. Full variable domain (remainder filled in from reference TRBV28 and TRBJ2-7): DVKVTQSSRYLVKRTGEKVFLECVQDMDHENMFWYRQDPGLGLRLIYFSYDVKMKEKGDIPEGYSVSREKKERFSLILESASTNQTSMYLCASSQTSGRAFPSDEQYFGPGTRLTVT.

This chain joins TRBV18 and TRBJ1-1; 7 bases are a match to TRBD1. Germline lookup yields CDR1 KGHSH and CDR2 LQKENI. This CDR3 is built from 14 residues. With 4 bases clipped from V and 1 base from J, the junction kept 3 bases outside the gene matches. This CDR3 is CASSLGTANTEAFF. In nucleotides, the CDR3 is TGTGCCAGCTCACTCGGGACAGCGAACACTGAAGCTTTCTTT.